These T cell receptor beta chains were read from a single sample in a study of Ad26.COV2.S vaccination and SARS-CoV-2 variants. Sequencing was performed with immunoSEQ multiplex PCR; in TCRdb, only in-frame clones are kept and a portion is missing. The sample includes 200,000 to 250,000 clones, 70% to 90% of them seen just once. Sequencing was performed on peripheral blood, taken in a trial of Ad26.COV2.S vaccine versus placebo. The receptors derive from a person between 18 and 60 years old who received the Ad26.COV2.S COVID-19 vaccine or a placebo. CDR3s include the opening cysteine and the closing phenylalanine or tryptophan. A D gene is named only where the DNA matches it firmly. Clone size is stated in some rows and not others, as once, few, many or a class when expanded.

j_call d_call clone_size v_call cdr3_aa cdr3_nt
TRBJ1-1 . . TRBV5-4 CASSRIPGGGSTEAFF TGTGCCAGCAGCCGGATCCCCGGGGGGGGGAGCACTGAAGCTTTCTTT
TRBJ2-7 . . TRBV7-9 CASSLGQNSYEQYF TGTGCCAGCAGCCTCGGACAAAACTCCTACGAGCAGTACTTC
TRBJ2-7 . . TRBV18 CASSPENLTPYEQYF TGTGCCAGCTCACCTGAAAATCTCACCCCCTACGAGCAGTACTTC
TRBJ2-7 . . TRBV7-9 CASSSTVVQYF TGTGCCAGCAGCTCCACGGTGGTGCAGTACTTC
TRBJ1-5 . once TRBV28 CASSFSEEKPQHF TGTGCCAGCAGTTTTAGCGAGGAAAAGCCCCAGCATTTT
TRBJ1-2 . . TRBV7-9 CASSFWGSLYTF TGTGCCAGCAGCTTCTGGGGCAGCCTCTACACCTTC
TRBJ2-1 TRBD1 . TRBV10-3 CAISDRQGIGLGEQFF TGTGCCATCAGTGATCGACAGGGCATCGGTCTTGGGGAGCAGTTCTTC
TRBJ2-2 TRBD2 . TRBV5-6 CASSLIRRAGRETGELFF TGTGCCAGCAGCTTGATTCGGCGGGCAGGGAGGGAAACCGGGGAGCTGTTTTTT
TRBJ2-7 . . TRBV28 CASRLSGSSYEQYF TGTGCCAGCAGACTCTCAGGGAGCTCCTACGAGCAGTACTTC
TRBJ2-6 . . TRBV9 CASSVGQSGANVLTF TGTGCCAGCAGCGTAGGCCAATCTGGGGCCAACGTCCTGACTTTC
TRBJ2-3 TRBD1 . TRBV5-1 CASSRQGTSTDTQYF TGCGCCAGCAGCCGACAGGGGACTAGCACAGATACGCAGTATTTT
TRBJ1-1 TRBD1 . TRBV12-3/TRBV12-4 CASSDRAGSEAFF TGTGCCAGCAGCGACAGGGCGGGTTCTGAAGCTTTCTTT
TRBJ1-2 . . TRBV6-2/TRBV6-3 CASSLRQVDDYGYTF TGTGCCAGCAGCCTCCGACAGGTAGACGACTATGGCTACACCTTC
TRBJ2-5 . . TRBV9 CASSGGWTDQETQYF TGTGCCAGCAGCGGGGGGTGGACAGATCAAGAGACCCAGTACTTC
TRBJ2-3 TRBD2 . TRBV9 CASSPGLAETDTQYF TGTGCCAGCAGCCCGGGACTAGCGGAAACAGATACGCAGTATTTT
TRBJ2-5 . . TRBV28 CASSLPLAPRGTQYF TGTGCCAGCAGTTTACCTCTAGCTCCCAGGGGGACCCAGTACTTC
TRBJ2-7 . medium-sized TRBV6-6 CASSYEGGSYEQYF TGTGCCAGCAGTTACGAGGGGGGGTCCTACGAGCAGTACTTC
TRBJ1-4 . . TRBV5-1 CASSSGRNEKLFF TGCGCCAGCAGCTCGGGGCGAAATGAAAAACTGTTTTTT
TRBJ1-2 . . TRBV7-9 CASSSTGLYGYTF TGTGCCAGCAGCTCGACAGGTCTCTATGGCTACACCTTC
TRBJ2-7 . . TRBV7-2 CASSAGTTGYEQYF TGTGCCAGCAGCGCGGGTACCACTGGCTACGAGCAGTACTTC
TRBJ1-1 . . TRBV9 CASSPRVMDMNTEAFF TGTGCCAGCAGCCCCCGAGTGATGGATATGAACACTGAAGCTTTCTTT
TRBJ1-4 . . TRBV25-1 CASSEQGTTNEKLFF TGTGCCAGCAGTGAACAGGGTACAACTAATGAAAAACTGTTTTTT
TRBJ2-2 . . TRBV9 CASSGQASPRELFF TGTGCCAGCAGCGGACAGGCCTCACCCCGGGAGCTGTTTTTT
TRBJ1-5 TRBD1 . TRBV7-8 CASSLVDRGGNQPQHF TGTGCCAGCAGCTTAGTGGACAGGGGAGGCAATCAGCCCCAGCATTTT
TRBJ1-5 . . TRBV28 CASSLLWGAAEPNQPQHF TGTGCCAGCAGTTTATTGTGGGGGGCGGCAGAACCCAATCAGCCCCAGCATTTT
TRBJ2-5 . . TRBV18 CASSPKLRAGTAGETQYF TGTGCCAGCTCACCAAAGCTACGGGCCGGGACGGCGGGGGAGACCCAGTACTTC
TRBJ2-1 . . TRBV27 CASSPGGAYNEQFF TGTGCCAGCAGCCCCGGGGGAGCCTACAATGAGCAGTTCTTC
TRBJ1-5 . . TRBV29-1 CSVDGGTGNQPQHF TGCAGCGTTGACGGAGGGACTGGCAATCAGCCCCAGCATTTT
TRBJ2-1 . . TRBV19 CASSLDRWGDEQFF TGTGCCAGTAGTCTCGACAGGTGGGGCGATGAGCAGTTCTTC
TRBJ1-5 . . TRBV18 CASSGTGHQPQHF TGTGCCAGCTCAGGAACAGGCCATCAGCCCCAGCATTTT
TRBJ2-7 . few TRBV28 CASSLPSLGSYEQYF TGTGCCAGCAGTTTACCCTCGTTAGGCTCATACGAGCAGTACTTC
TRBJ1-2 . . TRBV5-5 CASSFRAGRNYGYTF TGTGCCAGCAGCTTTAGGGCAGGGAGAAACTATGGCTACACCTTC
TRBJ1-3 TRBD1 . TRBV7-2 CASSLGQGAGGNTIYF TGTGCCAGCAGCTTAGGACAGGGGGCAGGTGGAAACACCATATATTTT
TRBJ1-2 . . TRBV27 CASSFLPNLYGYTF TGTGCCAGCAGTTTTCTCCCGAACCTCTATGGCTACACCTTC
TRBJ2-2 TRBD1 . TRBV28 CASRGQGSGELFF TGTGCCAGCAGAGGACAGGGCTCGGGGGAGCTGTTTTTT
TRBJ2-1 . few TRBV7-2 CASSLVIGGSGNEQFF TGTGCCAGCAGCTTAGTTATAGGGGGATCGGGGAATGAGCAGTTCTTC
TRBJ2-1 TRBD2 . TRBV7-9 CASSPTSGRYNEQFF TGTGCCAGCAGCCCCACTAGCGGGAGGTACAATGAGCAGTTCTTC
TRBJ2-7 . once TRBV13 CASSLAEEGLASYEQYF TGTGCCAGCAGCTTAGCGGAGGAGGGACTCGCCTCCTACGAGCAGTACTTC
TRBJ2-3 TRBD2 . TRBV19 CASSGTSGSTDTQYF TGTGCCAGTAGTGGAACTAGCGGGAGCACAGATACGCAGTATTTT
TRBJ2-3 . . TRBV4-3 CASSRRVSTDTQYF TGCGCCAGCAGTCGTAGGGTCAGCACAGATACGCAGTATTTT
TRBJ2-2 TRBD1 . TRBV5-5 CASSPRTGDTGELFF TGTGCCAGCAGCCCCAGGACAGGGGACACCGGGGAGCTGTTTTTT
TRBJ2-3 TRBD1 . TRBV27 CASGDSPTDTQYF TGTGCCAGCGGGGACAGCCCCACAGATACGCAGTATTTT
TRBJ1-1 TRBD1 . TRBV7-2 CASSLEGAWAEAFF TGTGCCAGCAGCTTAGAGGGGGCGTGGGCTGAAGCTTTCTTT
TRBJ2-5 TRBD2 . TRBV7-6 CASSLALTRGGKDQETQYF TGTGCCAGCAGCTTAGCGCTTACGCGGGGGGGGAAGGACCAAGAGACCCAGTACTTC
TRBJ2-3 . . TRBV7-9 CASSLPPDTQYF TGTGCCAGCAGCTTGCCCCCGGATACGCAGTATTTT
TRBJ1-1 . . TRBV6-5 CASSYSLGKNTEAFF TGTGCCAGCAGTTACTCCCTCGGGAAGAACACTGAAGCTTTCTTT
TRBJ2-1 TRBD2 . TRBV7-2 CASSLGAGGHNEQFF TGTGCCAGCAGCTTAGGGGCGGGAGGTCACAATGAGCAGTTCTTC
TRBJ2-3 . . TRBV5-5 CASSLGLASDTQYF TGTGCCAGCAGCTTGGGGTTAGCCTCAGATACGCAGTATTTT
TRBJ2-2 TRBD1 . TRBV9 CASSEGQGGIPDTGELFF TGTGCCAGCAGCGAAGGACAGGGGGGGATTCCGGACACCGGGGAGCTGTTTTTT
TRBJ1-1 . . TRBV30 CAWSVRGNTEAFF TGTGCCTGGAGTGTACGTGGGAACACTGAAGCTTTCTTT
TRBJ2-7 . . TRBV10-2 CASSESPSSVGEQYF TGCGCCAGCAGTGAGTCTCCGAGTTCGGTAGGCGAGCAGTACTTC
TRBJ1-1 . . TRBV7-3 CASSSQQNTEAFF TGTGCCAGCAGCTCCCAGCAAAACACTGAAGCTTTCTTT
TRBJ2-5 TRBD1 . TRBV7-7 CASSLGGRPDRGRETQYF TGTGCTAGCAGCTTAGGAGGGCGGCCTGACAGGGGCCGAGAGACCCAGTACTTC
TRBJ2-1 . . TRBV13 CASSLSHYEQFF TGTGCCAGCAGCTTAAGTCACTATGAGCAGTTCTTC